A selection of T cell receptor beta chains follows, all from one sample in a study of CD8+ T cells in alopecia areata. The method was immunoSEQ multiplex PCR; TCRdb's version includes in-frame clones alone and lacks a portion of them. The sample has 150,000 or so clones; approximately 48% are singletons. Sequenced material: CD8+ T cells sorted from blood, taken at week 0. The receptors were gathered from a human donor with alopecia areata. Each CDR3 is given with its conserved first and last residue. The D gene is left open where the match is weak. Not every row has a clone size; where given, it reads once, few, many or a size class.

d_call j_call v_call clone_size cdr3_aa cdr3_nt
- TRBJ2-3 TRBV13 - CASSLTSSDTQYF TGTGCCAGCAGCCTGACTAGTTCAGATACGCAGTATTTT
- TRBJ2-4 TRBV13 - CASSVTGEGAKNIQYF TGTGCCAGCAGCGTGACAGGGGAGGGTGCCAAAAACATTCAGTACTTC
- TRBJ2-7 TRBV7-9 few CASSQGGYEQYF TGTGCCAGCAGCCAGGGGGGTTACGAGCAGTACTTC
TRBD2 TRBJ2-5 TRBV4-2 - CASSQVMLGLAGGIQETQYF TGTGCCAGCAGCCAAGTTATGCTCGGGCTAGCGGGGGGGATACAAGAGACCCAGTACTTC
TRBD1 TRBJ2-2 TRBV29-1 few CSVLGGAYTGELFF TGCAGCGTTCTAGGGGGCGCGTATACCGGGGAGCTGTTTTTT
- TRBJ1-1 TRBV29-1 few CSVGGPEAFF TGCAGCGTCGGGGGGCCTGAAGCTTTCTTT
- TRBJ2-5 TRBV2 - CASNLPETQYF TGTGCCAGCAACTTGCCCGAGACCCAGTACTTC
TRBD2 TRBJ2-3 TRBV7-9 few CASTSGGALRDTQYF TGTGCCAGCACTAGCGGGGGGGCTCTCAGAGATACGCAGTATTTT
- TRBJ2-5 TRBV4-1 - CASSQDQARPAGQYF TGCGCCAGCAGCCAAGATCAGGCACGTCCGGCCGGCCAGTACTTC
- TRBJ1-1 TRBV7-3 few CASSLIGGLNTEAFF TGTGCCAGCAGCTTAATCGGGGGTTTGAACACTGAAGCTTTCTTT
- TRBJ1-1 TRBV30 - CAWSPDMANAEAFF TGTGCCTGGAGTCCCGATATGGCCAACGCTGAAGCTTTCTTT
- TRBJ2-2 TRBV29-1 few CSVEDRGQGSGELFF TGCAGCGTTGAAGATCGAGGGCAGGGATCGGGGGAGCTGTTTTTT
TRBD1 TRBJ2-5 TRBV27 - CASSLEGQGETQYF TGTGCCAGCAGTTTGGAGGGACAGGGAGAGACCCAGTACTTC